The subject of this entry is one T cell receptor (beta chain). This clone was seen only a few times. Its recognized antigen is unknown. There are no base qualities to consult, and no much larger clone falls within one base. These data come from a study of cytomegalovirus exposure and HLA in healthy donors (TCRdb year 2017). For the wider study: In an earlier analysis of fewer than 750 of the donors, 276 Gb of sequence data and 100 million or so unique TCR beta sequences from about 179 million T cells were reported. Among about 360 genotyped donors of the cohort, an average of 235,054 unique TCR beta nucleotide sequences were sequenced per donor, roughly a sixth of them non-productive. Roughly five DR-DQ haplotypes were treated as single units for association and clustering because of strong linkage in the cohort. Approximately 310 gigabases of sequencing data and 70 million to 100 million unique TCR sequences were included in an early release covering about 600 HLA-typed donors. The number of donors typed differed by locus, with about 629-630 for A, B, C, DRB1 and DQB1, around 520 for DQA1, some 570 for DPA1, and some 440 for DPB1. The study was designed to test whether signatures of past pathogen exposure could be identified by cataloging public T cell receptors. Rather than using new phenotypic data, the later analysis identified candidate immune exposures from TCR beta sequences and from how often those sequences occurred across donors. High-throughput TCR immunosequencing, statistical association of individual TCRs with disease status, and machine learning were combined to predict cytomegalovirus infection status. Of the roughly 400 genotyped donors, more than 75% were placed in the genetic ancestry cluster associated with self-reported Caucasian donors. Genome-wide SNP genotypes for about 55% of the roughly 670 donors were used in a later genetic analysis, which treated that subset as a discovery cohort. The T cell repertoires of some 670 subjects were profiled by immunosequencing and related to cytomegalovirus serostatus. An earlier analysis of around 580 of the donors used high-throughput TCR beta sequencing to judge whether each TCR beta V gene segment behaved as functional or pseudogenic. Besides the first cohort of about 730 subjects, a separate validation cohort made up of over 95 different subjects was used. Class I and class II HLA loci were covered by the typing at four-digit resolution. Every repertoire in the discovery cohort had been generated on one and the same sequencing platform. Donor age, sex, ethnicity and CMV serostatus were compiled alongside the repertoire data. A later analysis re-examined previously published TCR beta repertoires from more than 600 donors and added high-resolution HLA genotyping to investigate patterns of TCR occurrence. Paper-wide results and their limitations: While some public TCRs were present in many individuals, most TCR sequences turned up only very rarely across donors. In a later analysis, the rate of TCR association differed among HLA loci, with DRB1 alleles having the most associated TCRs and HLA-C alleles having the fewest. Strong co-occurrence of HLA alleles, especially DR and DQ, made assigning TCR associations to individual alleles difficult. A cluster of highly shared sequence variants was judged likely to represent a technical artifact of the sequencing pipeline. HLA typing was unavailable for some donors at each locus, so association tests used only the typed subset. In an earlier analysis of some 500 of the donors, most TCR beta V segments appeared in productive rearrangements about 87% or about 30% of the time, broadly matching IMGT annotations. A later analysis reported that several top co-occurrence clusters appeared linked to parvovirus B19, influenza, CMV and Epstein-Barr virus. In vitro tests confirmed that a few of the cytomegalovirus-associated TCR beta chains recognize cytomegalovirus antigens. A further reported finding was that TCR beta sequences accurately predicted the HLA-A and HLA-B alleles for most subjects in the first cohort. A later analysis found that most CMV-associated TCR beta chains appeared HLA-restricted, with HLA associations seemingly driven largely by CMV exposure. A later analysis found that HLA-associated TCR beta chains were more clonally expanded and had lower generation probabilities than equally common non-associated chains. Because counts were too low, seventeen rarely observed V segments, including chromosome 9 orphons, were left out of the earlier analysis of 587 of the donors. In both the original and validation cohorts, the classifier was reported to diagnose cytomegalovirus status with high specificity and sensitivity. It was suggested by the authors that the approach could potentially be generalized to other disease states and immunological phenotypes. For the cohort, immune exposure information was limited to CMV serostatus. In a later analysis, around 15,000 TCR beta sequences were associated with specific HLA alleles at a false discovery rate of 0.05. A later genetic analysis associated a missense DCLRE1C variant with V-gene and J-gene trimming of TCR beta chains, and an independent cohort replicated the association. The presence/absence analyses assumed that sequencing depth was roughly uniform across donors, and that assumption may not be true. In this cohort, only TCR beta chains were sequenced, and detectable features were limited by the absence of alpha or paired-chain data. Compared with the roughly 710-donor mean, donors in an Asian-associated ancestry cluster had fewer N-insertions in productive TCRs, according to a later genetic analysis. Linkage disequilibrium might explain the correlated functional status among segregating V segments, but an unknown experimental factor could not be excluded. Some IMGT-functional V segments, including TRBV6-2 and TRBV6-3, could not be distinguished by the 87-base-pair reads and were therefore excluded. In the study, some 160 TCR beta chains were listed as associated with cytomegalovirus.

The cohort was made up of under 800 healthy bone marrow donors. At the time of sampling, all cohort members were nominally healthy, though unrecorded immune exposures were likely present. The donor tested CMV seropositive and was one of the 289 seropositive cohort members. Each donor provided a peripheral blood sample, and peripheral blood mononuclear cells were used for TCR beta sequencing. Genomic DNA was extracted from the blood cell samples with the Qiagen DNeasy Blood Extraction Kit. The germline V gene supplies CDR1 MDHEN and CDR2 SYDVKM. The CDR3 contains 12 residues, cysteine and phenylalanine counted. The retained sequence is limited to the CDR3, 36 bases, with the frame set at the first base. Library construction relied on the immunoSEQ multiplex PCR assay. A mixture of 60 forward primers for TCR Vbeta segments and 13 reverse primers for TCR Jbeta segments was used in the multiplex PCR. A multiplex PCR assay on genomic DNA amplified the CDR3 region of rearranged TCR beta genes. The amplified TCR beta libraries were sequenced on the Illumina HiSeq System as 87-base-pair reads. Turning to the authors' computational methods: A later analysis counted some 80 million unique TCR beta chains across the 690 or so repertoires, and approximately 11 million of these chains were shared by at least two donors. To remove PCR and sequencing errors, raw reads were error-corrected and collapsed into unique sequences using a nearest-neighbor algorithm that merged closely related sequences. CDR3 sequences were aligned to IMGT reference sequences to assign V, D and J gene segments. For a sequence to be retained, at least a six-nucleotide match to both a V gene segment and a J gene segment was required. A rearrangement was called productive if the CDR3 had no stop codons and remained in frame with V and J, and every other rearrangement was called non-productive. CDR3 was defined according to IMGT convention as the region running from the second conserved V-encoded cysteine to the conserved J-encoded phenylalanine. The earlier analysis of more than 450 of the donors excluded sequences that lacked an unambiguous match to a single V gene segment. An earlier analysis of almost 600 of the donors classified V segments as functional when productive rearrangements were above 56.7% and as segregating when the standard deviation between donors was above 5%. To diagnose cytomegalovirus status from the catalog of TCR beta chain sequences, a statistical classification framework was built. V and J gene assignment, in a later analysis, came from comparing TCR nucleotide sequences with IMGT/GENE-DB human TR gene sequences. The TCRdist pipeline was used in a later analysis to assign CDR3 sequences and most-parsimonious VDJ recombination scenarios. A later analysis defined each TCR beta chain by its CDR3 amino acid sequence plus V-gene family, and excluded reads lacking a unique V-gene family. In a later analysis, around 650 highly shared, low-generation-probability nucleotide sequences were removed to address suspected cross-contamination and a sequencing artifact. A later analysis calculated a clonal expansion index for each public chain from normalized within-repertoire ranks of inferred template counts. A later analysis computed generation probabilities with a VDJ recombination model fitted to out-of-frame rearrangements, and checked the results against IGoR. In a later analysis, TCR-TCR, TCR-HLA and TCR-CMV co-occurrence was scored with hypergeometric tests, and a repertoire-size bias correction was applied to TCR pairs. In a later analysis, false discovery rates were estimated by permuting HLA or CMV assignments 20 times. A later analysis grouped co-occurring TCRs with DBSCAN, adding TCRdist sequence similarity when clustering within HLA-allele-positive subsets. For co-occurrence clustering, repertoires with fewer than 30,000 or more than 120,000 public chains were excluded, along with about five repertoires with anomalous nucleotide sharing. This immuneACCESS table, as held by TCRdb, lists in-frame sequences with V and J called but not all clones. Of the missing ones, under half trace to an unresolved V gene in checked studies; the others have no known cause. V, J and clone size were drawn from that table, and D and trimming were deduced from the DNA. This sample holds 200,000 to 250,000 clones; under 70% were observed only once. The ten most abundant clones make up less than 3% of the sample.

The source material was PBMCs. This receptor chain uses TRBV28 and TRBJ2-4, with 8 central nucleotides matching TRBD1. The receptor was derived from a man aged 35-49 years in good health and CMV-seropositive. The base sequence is TGTGCTACAGGGGGAGCCAAAAACATTCAGTACTTC. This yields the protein CATGGAKNIQYF.